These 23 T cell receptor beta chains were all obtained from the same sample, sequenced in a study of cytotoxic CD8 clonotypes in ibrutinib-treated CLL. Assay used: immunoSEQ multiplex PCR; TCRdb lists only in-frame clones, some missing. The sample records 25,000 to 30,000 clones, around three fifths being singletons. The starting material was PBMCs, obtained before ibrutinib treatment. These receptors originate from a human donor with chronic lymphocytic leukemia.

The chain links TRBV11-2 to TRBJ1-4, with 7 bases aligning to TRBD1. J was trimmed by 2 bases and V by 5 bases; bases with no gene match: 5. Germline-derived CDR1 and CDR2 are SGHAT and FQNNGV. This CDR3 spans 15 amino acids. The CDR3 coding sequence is TGTGCCAGCAGCAACTTCAGGGGGACTAATGAAAAACTGTTTTTT. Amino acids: CASSNFRGTNEKLFF.

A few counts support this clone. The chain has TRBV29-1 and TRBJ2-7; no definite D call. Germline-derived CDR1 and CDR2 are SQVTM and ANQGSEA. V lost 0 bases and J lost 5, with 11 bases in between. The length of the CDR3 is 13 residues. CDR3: CSVEDGDSDEQYF. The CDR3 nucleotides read TGCAGCGTTGAAGATGGGGATTCGGACGAGCAGTACTTC.

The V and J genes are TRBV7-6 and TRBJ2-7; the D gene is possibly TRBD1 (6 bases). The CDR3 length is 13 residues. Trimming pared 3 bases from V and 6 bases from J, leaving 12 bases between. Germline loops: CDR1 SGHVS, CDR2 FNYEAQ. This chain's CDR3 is CASSFRGTGEQYF. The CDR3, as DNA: TGTGCCAGCAGCTTCAGGGGAACGGGCGAGCAGTACTTC. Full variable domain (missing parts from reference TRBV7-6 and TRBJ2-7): GAGVSQSPRYKVTKRGQDVALRCDPISGHVSLYWYRQALGQGPEFLTYFNYEAQQDKSGLPNDRFSAERPEGSISTLTIQRTEQRDSAMYRCASSFRGTGEQYFGPGTRLTVT.

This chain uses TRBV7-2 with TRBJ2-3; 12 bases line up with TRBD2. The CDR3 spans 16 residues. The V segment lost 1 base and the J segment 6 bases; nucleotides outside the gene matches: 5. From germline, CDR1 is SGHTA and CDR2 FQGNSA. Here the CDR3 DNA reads TGTGCCAGCAGCTTAGGTACTAGCGGGGGGTCCGATACGCAGTATTTT. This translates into CASSLGTSGGSDTQYF.

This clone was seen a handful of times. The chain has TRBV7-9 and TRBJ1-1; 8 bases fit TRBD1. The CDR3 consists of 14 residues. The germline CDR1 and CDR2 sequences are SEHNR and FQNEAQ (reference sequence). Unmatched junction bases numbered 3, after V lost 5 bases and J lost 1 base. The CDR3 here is CASSRQGSNTEAFF. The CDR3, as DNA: TGTGCCAGCAGCCGACAGGGGTCGAACACTGAAGCTTTCTTT. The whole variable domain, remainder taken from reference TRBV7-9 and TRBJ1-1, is DTGVSQNPRHKITKRGQNVTFRCDPISEHNRLYWYRQTLGQGPEFLTYFQNEAQLEKSRLLSDRFSAERPKGSFSTLEIQRTEQGDSAMYLCASSRQGSNTEAFFGQGTRLTVV.

The CDR3 protein is CASSLGEETQYF. The CDR3 region has the DNA TGTGCCAGCAGCCTAGGGGAAGAGACCCAGTACTTC. J is TRBJ2-5 and V is TRBV7-6; a possible D gene is TRBD1 (5 bases). This CDR3 spans 12 amino acids. The ends were cut back, 5 bases at V and 3 bases at J, with 7 bases in the middle. The germline CDR1 and CDR2 sequences are SGHVS and FNYEAQ.

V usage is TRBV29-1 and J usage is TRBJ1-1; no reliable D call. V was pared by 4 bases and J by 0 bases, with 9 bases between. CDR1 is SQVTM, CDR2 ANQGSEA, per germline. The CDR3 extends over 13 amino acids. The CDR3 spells CSVVQRMNTEAFF. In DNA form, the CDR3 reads TGCAGCGTTGTACAGCGGATGAACACTGAAGCTTTCTTT.

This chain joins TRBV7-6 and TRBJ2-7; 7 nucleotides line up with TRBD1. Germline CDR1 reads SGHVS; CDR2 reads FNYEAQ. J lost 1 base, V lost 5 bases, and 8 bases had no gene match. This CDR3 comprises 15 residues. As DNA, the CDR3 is TGTGCCAGCAGCGCAACGACAGGGTATTCCTACGAGCAGTACTTC. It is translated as CASSATTGYSYEQYF. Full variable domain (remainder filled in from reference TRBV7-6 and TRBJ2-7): GAGVSQSPRYKVTKRGQDVALRCDPISGHVSLYWYRQALGQGPEFLTYFNYEAQQDKSGLPNDRFSAERPEGSISTLTIQRTEQRDSAMYRCASSATTGYSYEQYFGPGTRLTVT.

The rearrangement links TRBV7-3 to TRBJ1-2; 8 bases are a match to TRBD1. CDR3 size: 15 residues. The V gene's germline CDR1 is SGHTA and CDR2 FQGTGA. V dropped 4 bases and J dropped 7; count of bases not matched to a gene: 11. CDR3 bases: TGTGCCAGCAGCTCAGACCCCACAGGGGGAAGTGGCTACACCTTC. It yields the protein CASSSDPTGGSGYTF.

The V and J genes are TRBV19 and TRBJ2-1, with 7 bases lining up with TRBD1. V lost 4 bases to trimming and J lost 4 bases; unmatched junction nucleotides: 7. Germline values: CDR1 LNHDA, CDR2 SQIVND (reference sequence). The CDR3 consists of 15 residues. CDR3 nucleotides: TGTGCCAGTAGTACTAGGGGGCGCATATACAATGAGCAGTTCTTC. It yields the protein CASSTRGRIYNEQFF.

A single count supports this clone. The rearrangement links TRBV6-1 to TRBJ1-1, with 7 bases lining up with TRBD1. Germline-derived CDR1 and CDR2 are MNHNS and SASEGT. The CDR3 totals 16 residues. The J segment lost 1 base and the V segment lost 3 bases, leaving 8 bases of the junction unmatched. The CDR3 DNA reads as TGTGCCAGCAGTGATTACAGGGGAGTGGGGAACACTGAAGCTTTCTTT. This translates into CASSDYRGVGNTEAFF.

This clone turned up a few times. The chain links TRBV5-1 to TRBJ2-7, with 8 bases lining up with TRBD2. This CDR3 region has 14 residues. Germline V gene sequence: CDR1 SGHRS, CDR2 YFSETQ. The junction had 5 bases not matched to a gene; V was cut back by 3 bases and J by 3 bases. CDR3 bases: TGCGCCAGCAGCTCTGACCGGGGGGGCTACGAGCAGTACTTC. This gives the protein CASSSDRGGYEQYF.

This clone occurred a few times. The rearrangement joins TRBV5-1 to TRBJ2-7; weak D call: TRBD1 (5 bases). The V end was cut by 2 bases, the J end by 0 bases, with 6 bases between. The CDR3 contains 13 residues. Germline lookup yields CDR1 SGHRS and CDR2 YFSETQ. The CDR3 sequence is CASSLQVSYEQYF. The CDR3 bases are TGCGCCAGCAGCTTACAGGTCTCCTACGAGCAGTACTTC.

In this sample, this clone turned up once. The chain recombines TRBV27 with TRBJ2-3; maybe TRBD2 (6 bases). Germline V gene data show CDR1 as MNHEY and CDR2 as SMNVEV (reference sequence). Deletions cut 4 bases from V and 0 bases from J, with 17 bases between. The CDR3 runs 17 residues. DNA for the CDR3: TGTGCCAGCAGTTCGTATAATTGGGGGGAAAGCACAGATACGCAGTATTTT. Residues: CASSSYNWGESTDTQYF.

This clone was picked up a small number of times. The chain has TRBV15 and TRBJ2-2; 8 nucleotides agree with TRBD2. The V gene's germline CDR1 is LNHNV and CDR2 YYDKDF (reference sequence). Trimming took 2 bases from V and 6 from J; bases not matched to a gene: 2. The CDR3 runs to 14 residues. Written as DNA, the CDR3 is TGTGCCACCAGCAGAAGCGGGGGAGCCGGGGAGCTGTTTTTT. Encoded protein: CATSRSGGAGELFF.

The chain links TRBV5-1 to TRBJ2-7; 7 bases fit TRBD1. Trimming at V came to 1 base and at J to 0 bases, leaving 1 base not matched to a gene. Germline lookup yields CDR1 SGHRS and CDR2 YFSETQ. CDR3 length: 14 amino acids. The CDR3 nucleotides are TGCGCCAGCAGCTTGAGGGACAGCTCCTACGAGCAGTACTTC. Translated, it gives CASSLRDSSYEQYF.

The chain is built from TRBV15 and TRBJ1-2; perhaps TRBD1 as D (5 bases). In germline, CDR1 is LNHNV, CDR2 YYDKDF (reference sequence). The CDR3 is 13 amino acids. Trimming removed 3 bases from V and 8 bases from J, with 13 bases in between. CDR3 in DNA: TGTGCCACCAGCAGGGACGTGGGGGGAGGCTACACCTTC. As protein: CATSRDVGGGYTF.

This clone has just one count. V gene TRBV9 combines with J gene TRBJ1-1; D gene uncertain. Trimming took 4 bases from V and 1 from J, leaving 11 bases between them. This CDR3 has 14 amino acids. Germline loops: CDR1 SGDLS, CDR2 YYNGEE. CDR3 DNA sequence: TGTGCCAGCAGCCGAGGGAAATGGAACACTGAAGCTTTCTTT. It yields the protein CASSRGKWNTEAFF.

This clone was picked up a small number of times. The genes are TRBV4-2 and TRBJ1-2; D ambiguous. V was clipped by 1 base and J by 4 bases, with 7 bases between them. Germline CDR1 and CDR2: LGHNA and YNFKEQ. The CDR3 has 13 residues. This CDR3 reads CASSQAPFYGYTF. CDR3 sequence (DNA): TGTGCCAGCAGCCAAGCACCGTTCTATGGCTACACCTTC.

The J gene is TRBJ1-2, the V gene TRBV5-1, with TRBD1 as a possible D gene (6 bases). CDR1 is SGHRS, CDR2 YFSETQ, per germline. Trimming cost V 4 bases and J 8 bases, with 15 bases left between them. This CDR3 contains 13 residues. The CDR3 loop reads CASSLTGFDGYTF. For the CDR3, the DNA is TGCGCCAGCAGCCTCACAGGGTTTGACGGCTACACCTTC.

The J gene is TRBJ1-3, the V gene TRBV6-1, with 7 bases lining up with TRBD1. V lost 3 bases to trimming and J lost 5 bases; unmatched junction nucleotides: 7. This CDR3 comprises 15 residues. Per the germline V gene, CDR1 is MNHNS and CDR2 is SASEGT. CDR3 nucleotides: TGTGCCAGCAGTGAGCCGGGACAGTGGAGAAACACCATATATTTT. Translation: CASSEPGQWRNTIYF.

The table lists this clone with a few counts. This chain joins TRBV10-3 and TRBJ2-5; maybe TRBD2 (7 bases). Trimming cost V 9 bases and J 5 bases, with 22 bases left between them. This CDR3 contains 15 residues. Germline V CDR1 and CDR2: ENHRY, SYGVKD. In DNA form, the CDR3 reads TGTGCCATTGCAAGATTCGGGGGGCACTGGGAGACCCAGTACTTC. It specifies CAIARFGGHWETQYF.

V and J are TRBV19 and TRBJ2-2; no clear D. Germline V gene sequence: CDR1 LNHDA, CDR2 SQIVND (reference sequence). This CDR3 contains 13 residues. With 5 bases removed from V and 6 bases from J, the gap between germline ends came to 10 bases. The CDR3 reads CASSPQASGELFF. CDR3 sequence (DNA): TGTGCCAGTAGTCCCCAGGCTTCCGGGGAGCTGTTTTTT.